The present T cell receptor beta chain was sequenced within a study of blood T cell repertoires in COVID-19. Study summary: Samples came from the United States, Italy and Spain, spanning acute and convalescent COVID-19.

Repertoires were generated with immunoSEQ multiplex PCR, while TCRdb's copy carries only in-frame clones and drops some. The sample shows over 300,000 clones, about nine tenths of them seen only once. Individuals drawn from approximately 26 US areas were roughly 18 to 100 years old. Recovered Cohort 3 donors showed two negative PCRs, clearance, or symptom resolution. This clone was recorded only once. The CDR3 is 12 residues long. Sequencing was carried out using PBMCs or T cells enriched from blood (not recorded which). This clonotype was sampled from a woman aged 18-29 years who had recovered from COVID-19. The rearrangement links TRBV12-1 to TRBJ1-1; the listed D gene, TRBD1, was not tested against the DNA. TRBV12-1 is noted as a pseudogene. The CDR3 DNA follows: TGTGCCAGCAGCACTTTTACAGGGAAGGCTTTCTTT. As protein: CASSTFTGKAFF.